These 21 T cell receptor beta chains originate from one sample sequenced in a study of long-term antiretroviral therapy in people with HIV. Sequencing used immunoSEQ v3.0 at survey level. Libraries were prepared by immunoSEQ multiplex PCR; TCRdb keeps only in-frame clonotypes and omits some of them. The table lists around 21,000 clones, around 86% of them singletons, with around 8% in the top ten. Sequencing was performed on unsorted PBMCs, taken 0.2 years before starting antiretroviral therapy. The receptors come from a man aged 18 to 35 with HIV.

The chain is built from TRBV6-5 and TRBJ1-3, with D maybe TRBD1 (5 bases). With 6 bases removed from V and 0 bases from J, the gap between germline ends came to 9 bases. There are 14 residues in the CDR3. Germline V gene sequence: CDR1 MNHEY, CDR2 SVGAGI. The CDR3 nucleotides are TGTGCCAGCAGCGGGACCTACTCTGGAAACACCATATATTTT. Translated: CASSGTYSGNTIYF.

The CDR3 loop is CASSVVADTIYF. The CDR3 DNA is TGTGCCAGCAGCGTAGTGGCTGACACCATATATTTT. The chain recombines TRBV9 with TRBJ1-3; D ambiguous. CDR1 SGDLS and CDR2 YYNGEE come from the germline V gene. With 0 bases removed from V and 8 bases from J, the gap between germline ends came to 6 bases. This CDR3 region has 12 residues.

The rearrangement links TRBV28 to TRBJ2-7; the match to TRBD2 covers 13 bases. The germline V gene has CDR1 MDHEN and CDR2 SYDVKM. This CDR3 has 16 amino acids. Trimming at V came to 6 bases and at J to 3 bases, leaving 8 bases not matched to a gene. This CDR3 reads CASSLQGTSGDYEQYF. The DNA for the CDR3 is TGTGCCAGCAGCCTCCAAGGGACTAGCGGGGACTACGAGCAGTACTTC.

J is TRBJ1-1 and V is TRBV5-1; D ambiguous. The germline V gene has CDR1 SGHRS and CDR2 YFSETQ. Trimming pared 4 bases from V and 0 bases from J, leaving 7 bases between. The CDR3 totals 13 residues. CDR3 in DNA: TGCGCCAGCAGCCCACCGATGAACACTGAAGCTTTCTTT. This codes for CASSPPMNTEAFF. Complete variable domain (other parts from reference TRBV5-1 and TRBJ1-1): KAGVTQTPRYLIKTRGQQVTLSCSPISGHRSVSWYQQTPGQGLQFLFEYFSETQRNKGNFPGRFSGRQFSNSRSEMNVSTLELGDSALYLCASSPPMNTEAFFGQGTRLTVV.

The rearrangement joins TRBV29-1 to TRBJ2-5; the D is unclear. The germline V and J ends were trimmed by 3 bases and 5 bases, with 10 bases remaining between them. The CDR3 totals 12 residues. Germline CDR1 reads SQVTM; CDR2 reads ANQGSEA. The CDR3 reads CSVDRAGETQYF. DNA for the CDR3: TGCAGCGTTGATAGGGCCGGGGAGACCCAGTACTTC.

This chain connects TRBV7-6 to TRBJ2-5; 8 bases are a match to TRBD1. The V and J ends lost 5 bases and 3 bases, in that order; junction bases with no gene match: 2. This CDR3 comprises 13 residues. The V gene's germline CDR1 is SGHVS and CDR2 FNYEAQ. CDR3 amino acids: CASSPTGEETQYF. CDR3 coding DNA: TGTGCCAGCAGCCCGACAGGGGAAGAGACCCAGTACTTC.

The genes are TRBV6-1 and TRBJ1-2, with 11 bases that match TRBD1. There are 14 residues in the CDR3. The V segment lost 3 bases and the J segment 8 bases; nucleotides outside the gene matches: 5. The germline CDR1 and CDR2 sequences are MNHNS and SASEGT. The CDR3 spells CASSDIGQGAGYTF. The CDR3 DNA sequence: TGTGCCAGCAGTGACATCGGACAGGGGGCAGGCTACACCTTC.

Details on this clone: At the DNA level, this CDR3 is encoded by other sequences in the same sample as well. The CDR3 loop reads CASSLGTGELFF. The CDR3 DNA reads as TGTGCCAGCAGCTTAGGGACCGGGGAGCTGTTTTTT. J is TRBJ2-2 and V is TRBV11-2; no clear D gene. The CDR3 length is 12 residues. Germline assignment: CDR1 SGHAT and CDR2 FQNNGV. V dropped 1 base and J dropped 5 bases, with 2 bases sitting between them.

The rearrangement uses TRBV9 and TRBJ1-4; no clear D gene. CDR3 length equals 15 residues. Trimming stripped 4 bases from V and 0 bases from J, with 10 bases between. Per the germline V gene, CDR1 is SGDLS and CDR2 is YYNGEE. CDR3 nucleotides: TGTGCCAGCAGCCCCATCAGTGCAACTAATGAAAAACTGTTTTTT. It yields the protein CASSPISATNEKLFF.

This clone was detected a few times. The V gene is TRBV7-6, the J gene TRBJ1-1; D possibly corresponds to TRBD1 (5 bases). Germline V gene sequence: CDR1 SGHVS, CDR2 FNYEAQ. The CDR3 length is 14 residues. V was pared by 0 bases and J by 5 bases, with 10 bases between. Written as DNA, the CDR3 is TGTGCCAGCAGCTTAGCGCGGGGGGGGACTGAAGCTTTCTTT. Its translation is CASSLARGGTEAFF.

V gene TRBV5-6 combines with J gene TRBJ1-2, with D uncertain. The CDR3 length is 15 residues. Trimming shortened V by 4 bases and J by 4 bases, and 17 bases separated the two germline ends. Looked up from germline, CDR1 is SGHDT and CDR2 is YYEEEE. CDR3 region: CASSGQSESGYGYTF. The CDR3 DNA reads as TGTGCCAGCAGCGGTCAGTCTGAGTCCGGCTATGGCTACACCTTC.

This chain uses TRBV29-1 with TRBJ2-4; 9 nucleotides agree with TRBD1. This CDR3 region has 13 residues. Trimming cost V 7 bases and J 5 bases; bases outside gene matches: 6. Germline loops: CDR1 SQVTM, CDR2 ANQGSEA. This chain's CDR3 is CSAGTGSENIQYF. In nucleotides, the CDR3 is TGCAGCGCCGGGACAGGGTCAGAAAACATTCAGTACTTC. Variable domain in full (rest from reference TRBV29-1 and TRBJ2-4): SAVISQKPSRDICQRGTSLTIQCQVDSQVTMMFWYRQQPGQSLTLIATANQGSEATYESGFVIDKFPISRPNLTFSTLTVSNMSPEDSSIYLCSAGTGSENIQYFGAGTRLSVL.

V usage is TRBV10-3 and J usage is TRBJ1-3; TRBD1 might be the D (5 bases). The CDR3 is 13 amino acids. The V and J ends lost 8 bases and 3 bases respectively, with 11 bases between them. Germline loops: CDR1 ENHRY, CDR2 SYGVKD. The CDR3 DNA reads TGTGCCATCGAAAGGGACGATGGAAACACCATATATTTT. This codes for CAIERDDGNTIYF.

For this clone: At one of its ends the junction is not consistent with the germline gene, which may arise from a read error. This rearrangement joins TRBV18 to TRBJ1-1, with D maybe TRBD1 (6 bases). Germline CDR1 KGHSH, CDR2 LQKENI. CDR3 length: 15 residues. The chain's CDR3 is CASSPPIGGGTEAFF. CDR3 coding DNA: TGTGCCAGCTCCCCACCTATAGGAGGGGGCACTGAAGCTTTCTTT.

The rearrangement uses TRBV18 and TRBJ2-1; possible D gene TRBD2, 6 bases. Between the trimmed V and J ends, which lost 3 bases and 4 bases, there was a span of 10 bases. CDR1 and CDR2 from the germline V gene are KGHSH and LQKENI. The CDR3 sequence is 14 residues long. The CDR3 DNA follows: TGTGCCAGCTCACCCTCGGGACTGTACAATGAGCAGTTCTTC. This encodes CASSPSGLYNEQFF. Together with reference TRBV18 and TRBJ2-1, the CDR3 gives the full variable domain: NAGVMQNPRHLVRRRGQEARLRCSPMKGHSHVYWYRQLPEEGLKFMVYLQKENIIDESGMPKERFSAEFPKEGPSILRIQQVVRGDSAAYFCASSPSGLYNEQFFGPGTRLTVL.

The chain carries TRBV7-9 and TRBJ2-5; a possible D gene is TRBD1 (6 bases). The CDR3 spans 11 residues. V was trimmed by 8 bases and J by 4 bases, leaving 8 bases between them. Germline V gene lookup returns CDR1 SEHNR and CDR2 FQNEAQ (reference sequence). The chain's CDR3 is CASEGVETQYF. DNA for the CDR3: TGTGCCAGCGAGGGGGTAGAGACCCAGTACTTC.

The gene calls are TRBV7-3 and TRBJ2-1; the D gene is possibly TRBD1 (6 bases). Trimming stripped 5 bases from V and 5 bases from J, with 16 bases between. The CDR3 is 15 amino acids. Germline V gene lookup returns CDR1 SGHTA and CDR2 FQGTGA. CDR3 residues: CASSLSAGDNNEQFF. The CDR3 DNA follows: TGTGCCAGCAGCCTCTCGGCCGGGGACAACAATGAGCAGTTCTTC. The entire variable domain, with the rest obtained from reference TRBV7-3 and TRBJ2-1, is as follows: GAGVSQTPSNKVTEKGKYVELRCDPISGHTALYWYRQSLGQGPEFLIYFQGTGAADDSGLPNDRFFAVRPEGSVSTLKIQRTERGDSAVYLCASSLSAGDNNEQFFGPGTRLTVL.

The V gene is TRBV2, the J gene TRBJ2-2, with D unresolved. Trimming cost V 6 bases and J 5 bases, with 7 bases left between them. This CDR3 region has 12 residues. CDR1 is SNHLY and CDR2 is FYNNEI in the germline V gene. The CDR3 loop is CASSLPTGELFF. As DNA, the CDR3 is TGTGCCAGCAGCTTACCAACCGGGGAGCTGTTTTTT.

The chain carries TRBV2 and TRBJ2-7; either TRBD1 or TRBD2 may fit D (7 bases each). The CDR3 runs 15 residues. Germline CDR1 reads SNHLY; CDR2 reads FYNNEI. V dropped 3 bases and J dropped 3 bases, with 15 bases sitting between them. The CDR3 coding sequence is TGTGCCAGCAGTGATGGGCCAGGGGGGGACTACGAGCAGTACTTC. Translated: CASSDGPGGDYEQYF. Full variable domain (outside the CDR3, taken from reference TRBV2 and TRBJ2-7): EPEVTQTPSHQVTQMGQEVILRCVPISNHLYFYWYRQILGQKVEFLVSFYNNEISEKSEIFDDQFSVERPDGSNFTLKIRSTKLEDSAMYFCASSDGPGGDYEQYFGPGTRLTVT.

The chain recombines TRBV7-9 with TRBJ1-2; TRBD1 matches 8 bases. The CDR3 totals 14 residues. Germline CDR1 and CDR2: SEHNR and FQNEAQ (reference sequence). V was pared by 3 bases and J by 7 bases, with 7 bases of the junction left unmatched. CDR3 in DNA: TGTGCCAGCAGCTTCGCAGGGGGCGAGGGTGGCTACACCTTC. Its translation is CASSFAGGEGGYTF.

V usage is TRBV5-1 and J usage is TRBJ2-7; TRBD2 is a possible D gene (6 bases). From germline, CDR1 is SGHRS and CDR2 YFSETQ. With 2 bases removed from V and 3 bases from J, the gap between germline ends came to 9 bases. The CDR3 is made up of 13 amino acids. CDR3 nucleotide sequence: TGCGCCAGCAGCTTCGGGGGAATCTACGAGCAGTACTTC. It specifies CASSFGGIYEQYF. Full variable domain (missing parts from reference TRBV5-1 and TRBJ2-7): KAGVTQTPRYLIKTRGQQVTLSCSPISGHRSVSWYQQTPGQGLQFLFEYFSETQRNKGNFPGRFSGRQFSNSRSEMNVSTLELGDSALYLCASSFGGIYEQYFGPGTRLTVT.